The rows below give T cell receptor beta chains drawn from one sample of a study of CD8 T cells in ankylosing spondylitis. TCRdb reanalysed the 5' RACE reads using MiXCR and keeps one entry per CDR3 protein. Counted here are some 290,000 distinct CDR3 sequences, 20% occurring once; the ten biggest clones make up roughly 8%. Sequenced: blood, either unsorted or a sorted T cell fraction (not recorded which). Receptor source: a male donor with ankylosing spondylitis or in good health (not recorded which). Both conserved end residues are part of each CDR3. The D gene is left open where the match is weak. Clone sizes are given selectively: once, few, many, or a class where the clone is expanded.

j_call: TRBJ1-3; d_call: .; clone_size: .; v_call: TRBV12-3/TRBV12-4; cdr3_nt: TGTGCCAGCGGTCCAGGAAACACCATATATTTT; cdr3_aa: CASGPGNTIYF
j_call: TRBJ2-1; d_call: .; clone_size: few; v_call: TRBV5-1; cdr3_nt: TGCGCCAGCAGCTTGCGACAGGACTCCTACAATGAGCAGTTCTTC; cdr3_aa: CASSLRQDSYNEQFF
j_call: TRBJ1-1; d_call: TRBD1; clone_size: .; v_call: TRBV6-5; cdr3_nt: TGTGCCAGCAGTTACCGTCAAGACACAGGGGCGGCGGGAGCTTTCTTT; cdr3_aa: CASSYRQDTGAAGAFF
j_call: TRBJ2-5; d_call: .; clone_size: many; v_call: TRBV27; cdr3_nt: TGTGCCAGCAGTTTAGGGTTCCCCGGAGAGTTAGAGACCCAGTACTTC; cdr3_aa: CASSLGFPGELETQYF
j_call: TRBJ1-2; d_call: TRBD1; clone_size: .; v_call: TRBV10-3; cdr3_nt: TGTGCCATCAGTGACCGGGACAGCTATGGCTACACCTTC; cdr3_aa: CAISDRDSYGYTF
j_call: TRBJ1-6; d_call: .; clone_size: .; v_call: TRBV7-6; cdr3_nt: TGTGCCAGCAGCTTCGGCGGAGACCTAAATTCACCCCTCCACTTT; cdr3_aa: CASSFGGDLNSPLHF
j_call: TRBJ2-1; d_call: .; clone_size: .; v_call: TRBV7-9; cdr3_nt: TGTGCCAGCAGATTCGTACTCGGAAATAACATGAATGAGCAGTTCTTC; cdr3_aa: CASRFVLGNNMNEQFF
j_call: TRBJ1-6; d_call: TRBD1; clone_size: .; v_call: TRBV6-1; cdr3_nt: TGTGCCAGCAGGAGCCCCCAGGGGGAGTATTCACCCCTCCACTTT; cdr3_aa: CASRSPQGEYSPLHF
j_call: TRBJ1-3; d_call: .; clone_size: .; v_call: TRBV28; cdr3_nt: TGTGCCAGCAGTTTAGGAGCCTTTTACTCTGGAAACACCATATATTTT; cdr3_aa: CASSLGAFYSGNTIYF
j_call: TRBJ1-3; d_call: .; clone_size: few; v_call: TRBV5-1; cdr3_nt: TGCGCCAGCAGCTTGGGGCGGACAGAACTCTCTGGAAACACCATATATTTT; cdr3_aa: CASSLGRTELSGNTIYF
j_call: TRBJ2-1; d_call: .; clone_size: few; v_call: TRBV6-6; cdr3_nt: TGTGCCAGCATGGTGTACTCCTACAATGAGCAGTTCTTC; cdr3_aa: CASMVYSYNEQFF
j_call: TRBJ1-1; d_call: TRBD1; clone_size: .; v_call: TRBV5-1; cdr3_nt: TGCGCCAGCAGCGACGGGACAGGGGGAAACACTGAAGCTTTCTTT; cdr3_aa: CASSDGTGGNTEAFF
j_call: TRBJ2-3; d_call: TRBD2; clone_size: once; v_call: TRBV7-9; cdr3_nt: TGTGCCAGCAGTCCCCTTGTAGGACTAGGCACAGATACGCAGTATTTT; cdr3_aa: CASSPLVGLGTDTQYF
j_call: TRBJ1-5; d_call: TRBD1; clone_size: .; v_call: TRBV12-3/TRBV12-4; cdr3_nt: TGTGCCAGCAGCCCAGACAGGGTCCGGCAGCCCCAGCATTTT; cdr3_aa: CASSPDRVRQPQHF
j_call: TRBJ2-2; d_call: .; clone_size: once; v_call: TRBV11-3; cdr3_nt: TGTGCCAGCAGCTTCGGATCGGGGGCCGGGGAGCTGTTTTTT; cdr3_aa: CASSFGSGAGELFF
j_call: TRBJ1-2; d_call: TRBD1; clone_size: .; v_call: TRBV3-1; cdr3_nt: TGTGCCAGCAGCCCCCTCCCGACAGGGACCTATGGCTACACCTTC; cdr3_aa: CASSPLPTGTYGYTF
j_call: TRBJ2-4; d_call: TRBD1; clone_size: many; v_call: TRBV9; cdr3_nt: TGTGCCAGCAGCGTAGTTGGAGACAGGGCGGGCGCCAAAAACATTCAGTACTTC; cdr3_aa: CASSVVGDRAGAKNIQYF
j_call: TRBJ2-2; d_call: .; clone_size: many; v_call: TRBV12-3/TRBV12-4; cdr3_nt: TGTGCCAGCAGTTTATGGTTGGGAGGGAACACCGGGGAGCTGTTTTTT; cdr3_aa: CASSLWLGGNTGELFF
j_call: TRBJ2-2; d_call: TRBD2; clone_size: .; v_call: TRBV28; cdr3_nt: TGTGCCAGCAGCCAAACTAGCGGGAGGGCCGGGGAGCTGTTTTTT; cdr3_aa: CASSQTSGRAGELFF
j_call: TRBJ2-3; d_call: .; clone_size: once; v_call: TRBV6-5; cdr3_nt: TGTGCCAGCAGTTATTTGGGGAGAGATACGCAGTATTTT; cdr3_aa: CASSYLGRDTQYF
j_call: TRBJ2-3; d_call: .; clone_size: many; v_call: TRBV9; cdr3_nt: TGTGCCAGCAGCCCCCAGGGCACAGATACGCAGTATTTT; cdr3_aa: CASSPQGTDTQYF
j_call: TRBJ2-1; d_call: TRBD2; clone_size: .; v_call: TRBV25-1; cdr3_nt: TGTGCCAGCAGTGAAGAAGGGGCTTGGGGGACTAGCGGGAAGGATGAGCAGTTCTTC; cdr3_aa: CASSEEGAWGTSGKDEQFF
j_call: TRBJ1-5; d_call: .; clone_size: .; v_call: TRBV12-3/TRBV12-4; cdr3_nt: TGTGCCAGCAGTTTAGGACAGGCGGCAAGTCAGCCCCAGCATTTT; cdr3_aa: CASSLGQAASQPQHF
j_call: TRBJ2-2; d_call: .; clone_size: many; v_call: TRBV20-1; cdr3_nt: TGCAGTGCTAGAGATGGGGGAAGCACCGGGGAGCTGTTTTTT; cdr3_aa: CSARDGGSTGELFF
j_call: TRBJ1-5; d_call: .; clone_size: .; v_call: TRBV2; cdr3_nt: TGTGCCAGCAGTGAGGGTCTCGCCAGGCATTTT; cdr3_aa: CASSEGLARHF
j_call: TRBJ2-1; d_call: .; clone_size: .; v_call: TRBV10-3; cdr3_nt: TGTGCCATCAGTGAGAGGAGCGCCCAGACCTACAATGAGCAGTTCTTC; cdr3_aa: CAISERSAQTYNEQFF
j_call: TRBJ2-3; d_call: .; clone_size: many; v_call: TRBV20-1; cdr3_nt: TGCAGTGCTAGGGACCCCTATGGCACAGATACGCAGTATTTT; cdr3_aa: CSARDPYGTDTQYF
j_call: TRBJ2-1; d_call: .; clone_size: .; v_call: TRBV29-1; cdr3_nt: TGCAGCGTCCCCAGGGCCAGACTCCATTACAATGAGCAGTTCTTC; cdr3_aa: CSVPRARLHYNEQFF
j_call: TRBJ2-3; d_call: .; clone_size: .; v_call: TRBV12-3/TRBV12-4; cdr3_nt: TGTGCCAGCAGTTTTGTATCGTCGGCAGATACGCAGTATTTT; cdr3_aa: CASSFVSSADTQYF
j_call: TRBJ1-4; d_call: TRBD1; clone_size: .; v_call: TRBV11-2; cdr3_nt: TGTGCCAGCAGCGGAGGGACAGGGCGCAATGAAAAACTGTTTTTT; cdr3_aa: CASSGGTGRNEKLFF
j_call: TRBJ1-2; d_call: .; clone_size: few; v_call: TRBV29-1; cdr3_nt: TGCAGCGGTGACAGTAACTATGGCTACACCTTC; cdr3_aa: CSGDSNYGYTF
j_call: TRBJ2-3; d_call: TRBD1; clone_size: .; v_call: TRBV4-1; cdr3_nt: TGCGCCAGCAGCCAAGTCCCGACAGGGGGGGGCACAGATACGCGGTATTTT; cdr3_aa: CASSQVPTGGGTDTRYF
j_call: TRBJ2-5; d_call: .; clone_size: .; v_call: TRBV7-2; cdr3_nt: TGTGCCAGCAGCTCATACCGATCGGGGCAAGAGACCCAGTACTTC; cdr3_aa: CASSSYRSGQETQYF
j_call: TRBJ2-1; d_call: TRBD2; clone_size: few; v_call: TRBV20-1; cdr3_nt: TGCAGTGCTCCCAGCGGGAGGAACGGTAATGAGCAGTTCTTC; cdr3_aa: CSAPSGRNGNEQFF
j_call: TRBJ2-1; d_call: .; clone_size: few; v_call: TRBV7-6; cdr3_nt: TGTGCCAGCGGAGGGGGCGAGAATGAGCAGTTCTTC; cdr3_aa: CASGGGENEQFF
j_call: TRBJ2-5; d_call: TRBD1; clone_size: .; v_call: TRBV5-1; cdr3_nt: TGCGCCAGCAGCTTGGCCGGGACAGCCTGGGAGACCCAGTACTTC; cdr3_aa: CASSLAGTAWETQYF
j_call: TRBJ2-5; d_call: TRBD2; clone_size: few; v_call: TRBV5-1; cdr3_nt: TGCGCCAGCAGCTTGCTGCGCCCTAGCGGGAGCCGCCAAGAGACCCAGTACTTC; cdr3_aa: CASSLLRPSGSRQETQYF
j_call: TRBJ2-3; d_call: .; clone_size: .; v_call: TRBV5-1; cdr3_nt: TGCGCCAGCAGCTTGGACAGGGTCGAGGATACGCAGTATTTT; cdr3_aa: CASSLDRVEDTQYF
j_call: TRBJ2-2; d_call: .; clone_size: few; v_call: TRBV20-1; cdr3_nt: TGCAGTGCTAGCCCTTGGGTCGGGGAGCTGTTTTTT; cdr3_aa: CSASPWVGELFF
j_call: TRBJ1-5; d_call: .; clone_size: many; v_call: TRBV27; cdr3_nt: TGTGCCAGCAGTTTACAGGGACAGCCCCAGCATTTT; cdr3_aa: CASSLQGQPQHF
j_call: TRBJ1-5; d_call: .; clone_size: many; v_call: TRBV24-1; cdr3_nt: TGTGCCACCAGCCCGGGACCCCCGAGCAATCAGCCCCAGCATTTT; cdr3_aa: CATSPGPPSNQPQHF
j_call: TRBJ2-5; d_call: .; clone_size: .; v_call: TRBV5-5; cdr3_nt: TGTGCCAGCAGCTGGGAGCCCGGACCTTCAGAGACCCAGTACTTC; cdr3_aa: CASSWEPGPSETQYF
j_call: TRBJ1-2; d_call: .; clone_size: .; v_call: TRBV3-1; cdr3_nt: TGTGCCAGCAGCCAAGTAATCGGGATCTATGGCTACACCTTC; cdr3_aa: CASSQVIGIYGYTF
j_call: TRBJ1-5; d_call: .; clone_size: many; v_call: TRBV6-1; cdr3_nt: TGTGCCAGTTCAGGGCTCTATGGCAATCAGCCCCAGCATTTT; cdr3_aa: CASSGLYGNQPQHF
j_call: TRBJ2-3; d_call: TRBD2; clone_size: many; v_call: TRBV4-2; cdr3_nt: TGTGCCAGCAGCCAAGGAAGCGGGAGAGGTTCAGATACGCAGTATTTT; cdr3_aa: CASSQGSGRGSDTQYF
j_call: TRBJ2-3; d_call: .; clone_size: .; v_call: TRBV20-1; cdr3_nt: TGCAGTGTTACGGGGAAGAGCACAGATACGCAGTATTTT; cdr3_aa: CSVTGKSTDTQYF
j_call: TRBJ2-3; d_call: .; clone_size: .; v_call: TRBV5-1; cdr3_nt: TGCGCCAGCAGCCCCGGACTAACCGGGCCCACAGATACGCAGTATTTT; cdr3_aa: CASSPGLTGPTDTQYF
j_call: TRBJ1-1; d_call: TRBD1; clone_size: .; v_call: TRBV5-1; cdr3_nt: TGCGCCAGCAGCCGACTCAGGGACAGCCTGAACACTGAAGCTTTCTTT; cdr3_aa: CASSRLRDSLNTEAFF
j_call: TRBJ2-3; d_call: .; clone_size: few; v_call: TRBV15; cdr3_nt: TGTGCCACCAGCAGATTGGGACTCGTGGAGTACGCATCTAGCACAGATACGCAGTATTTT; cdr3_aa: CATSRLGLVEYASSTDTQYF
j_call: TRBJ2-3; d_call: .; clone_size: .; v_call: TRBV3-1; cdr3_nt: TGTGCCAGCAGCCCCCGGGAAGATACGCAGTATTTT; cdr3_aa: CASSPREDTQYF
j_call: TRBJ1-5; d_call: .; clone_size: many; v_call: TRBV5-1; cdr3_nt: TGCGCCAGCAGCTCCGGGCCTGGAGACCAGCCCCAGCATTTT; cdr3_aa: CASSSGPGDQPQHF
j_call: TRBJ1-2; d_call: TRBD1; clone_size: once; v_call: TRBV5-1; cdr3_nt: TGCGCCAGCAGCTTCCGGGACAGGGCGCACCGCTTATATGGCTACACCTTC; cdr3_aa: CASSFRDRAHRLYGYTF